This TCR beta chain was recorded in a study of T cells in Graves' hyperthyroidism and ophthalmopathy. Overall study: Prior to any treatment, at the point of initial diagnosis, peripheral blood was collected.

At least ten counts were recorded for this clonotype. Its antigen is not known. There were TCR beta CDR3 regions amplified from RNA transcripts. The TCR CDR3 was amplified in a first-round RT-PCR using the HTBI primer set. TCRdb ran MiXCR on the multiplex PCR reads and lists one entry per CDR3 protein. The sample shows almost 500,000 distinct CDR3 sequences, approximately 23% of them seen only once. Trimming left V 0 bases short and J 8 bases short, with 10 bases between. This CDR3 spans 12 amino acids. Per germline, CDR1 GTSNPN and CDR2 SVGIG (reference sequence). Study-wide points: Ophthalmopathy was model-predicted a median around seven months pre-onset. Clonotypes that were expanded in thyroid above 0.001 mostly appeared in blood too.

V usage is TRBV30 and J usage is TRBJ1-2, with D unclear. The sample comprised blood. This sequence originates from a woman in her seventies with Graves' ophthalmopathy. CDR3 in DNA: TGTGCCTGGAGTGTAGGTCAGGCCGGCTACACCTTC. Translating it yields CAWSVGQAGYTF.